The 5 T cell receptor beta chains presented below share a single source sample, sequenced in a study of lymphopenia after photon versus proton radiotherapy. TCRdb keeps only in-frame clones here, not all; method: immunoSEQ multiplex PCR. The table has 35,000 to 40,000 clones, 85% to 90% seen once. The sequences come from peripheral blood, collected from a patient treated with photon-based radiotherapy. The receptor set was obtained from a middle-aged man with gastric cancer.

The DNA for the CDR3 is TGTGCCAGCAGTCAAGACCCCTATGGCTACACCTTC. It encodes CASSQDPYGYTF. The rearrangement links TRBV6-6 to TRBJ1-2; D is undetermined. This CDR3 is 12 amino acids long. V shed 5 bases and J shed 4 bases, with 8 bases lying between them. Per the germline V gene, CDR1 is MNHNY and CDR2 is SVGAGI (reference sequence).

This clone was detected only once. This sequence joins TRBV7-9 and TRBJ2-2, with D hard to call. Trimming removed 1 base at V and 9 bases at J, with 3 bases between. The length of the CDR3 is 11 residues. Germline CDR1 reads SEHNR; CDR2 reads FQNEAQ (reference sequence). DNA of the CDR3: TGTGCCAGCAGCTTAGGACGGGAGCTGTTTTTT. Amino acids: CASSLGRELFF.

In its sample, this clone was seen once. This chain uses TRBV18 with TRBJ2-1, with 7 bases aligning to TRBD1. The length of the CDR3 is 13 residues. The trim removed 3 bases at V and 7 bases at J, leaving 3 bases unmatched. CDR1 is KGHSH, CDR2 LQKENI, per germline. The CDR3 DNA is TGTGCCAGCTCACCGGGACAGAAAAATGAGCAGTTCTTC. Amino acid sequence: CASSPGQKNEQFF.

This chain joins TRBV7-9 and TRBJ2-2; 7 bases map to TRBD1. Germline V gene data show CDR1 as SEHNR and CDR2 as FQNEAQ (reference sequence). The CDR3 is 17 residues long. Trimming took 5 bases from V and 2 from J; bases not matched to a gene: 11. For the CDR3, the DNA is TGTGCCAGCAGCGGGGGCAAGGGGGCCCGTAACACCGGGGAGCTGTTTTTT. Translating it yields CASSGGKGARNTGELFF.

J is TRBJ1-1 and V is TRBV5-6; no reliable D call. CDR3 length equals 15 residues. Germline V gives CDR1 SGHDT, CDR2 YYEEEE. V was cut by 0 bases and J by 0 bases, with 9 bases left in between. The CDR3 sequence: CASSLANRLNTEAFF. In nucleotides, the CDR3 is TGTGCCAGCAGCTTGGCCAACCGACTGAACACTGAAGCTTTCTTT.